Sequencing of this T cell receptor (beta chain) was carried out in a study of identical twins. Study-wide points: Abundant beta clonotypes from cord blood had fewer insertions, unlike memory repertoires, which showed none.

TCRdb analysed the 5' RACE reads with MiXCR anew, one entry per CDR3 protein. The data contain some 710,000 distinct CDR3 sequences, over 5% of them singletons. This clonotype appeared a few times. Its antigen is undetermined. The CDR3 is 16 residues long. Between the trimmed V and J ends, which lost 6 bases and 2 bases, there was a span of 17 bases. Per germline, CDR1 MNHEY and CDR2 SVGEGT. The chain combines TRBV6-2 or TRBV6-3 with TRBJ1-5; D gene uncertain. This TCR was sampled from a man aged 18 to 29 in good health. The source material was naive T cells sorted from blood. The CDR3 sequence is CASRERWVGRNQPQHF. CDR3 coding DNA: TGTGCCAGCAGGGAACGCTGGGTCGGGCGCAATCAGCCCCAGCATTTT.